Reported below is one T cell receptor (beta chain). This specimen comes from a study of low-dose radiotherapy and immunotherapy resistance in tumors. The junction had 10 bases not matched to a gene; V was cut back by 8 bases and J by 0 bases. The CDR3 is 17 amino acids. Per the germline V gene, CDR1 is SGHVS and CDR2 is FNYEAQ. This sample's time point: before trial treatment. Gene-specific TRAV and TRBV primers were used for first-strand cDNA, covering alpha and beta chains. It was with a constant-region primer and a V-primer adapter that TCRs were amplified over around 18 PCR cycles. TCRdb re-analysed the reads in MiXCR, keeping a single row per CDR3 protein. The table lists more than 45,000 distinct CDR3 sequences, approximately 25% of them singletons.

The clonotype originates from a male donor with prostate cancer. The material sequenced was PBMCs, taken before treatment. The rearrangement links TRBV7-6 to TRBJ2-3, with 11 positions matching TRBD1. For the CDR3, the DNA is TGTGCCAGCGAGGACAGGGGGCGAGGGGTTAGCACAGATACGCAGTATTTT. This sequence encodes CASEDRGRGVSTDTQYF.